This T cell receptor beta chain came from a study of T cells after yellow fever vaccination. For the study at large: SMART-Seq v4 Ultra Low Input prepared the low-cell-number fractions.

Study-level points and caveats: CD4 and CD8 compartments shared a small share of clonotypes.

MiXCR was run by TCRdb on the 5' RACE reads, yielding one entry per CDR3 protein. The sample includes under 550,000 distinct CDR3 sequences, about a fifth of them seen just once. This clonotype was found a few times. Its antigen is still unknown. J lost 4 bases, V lost 1 base, and 6 bases had no gene match. The germline CDR1 and CDR2 sequences are MNHEY and SMNVEV (reference sequence). The CDR3 sequence is 17 residues long. The chain combines TRBV27 with TRBJ2-1, with TRBD1 matching over 11 bases. The specimen comprised PBMCs, sampled approximately 22 days after the first yellow fever vaccination. The clonotype comes from a man aged 18 to 35 who received the YFV17D yellow fever vaccine. The DNA for the CDR3 is TGTGCCAGCAGTTTATTGAGGACAGGGGGCTCGTACAATGAGCAGTTCTTC. Translating gives CASSLLRTGGSYNEQFF.